The T cell receptor (beta chain) under discussion was sequenced for a study of blood T cell repertoires in COVID-19. The wider study: The origin of the acute and convalescent COVID-19 samples was the United States, Italy and Spain. Sample material is recorded as cDNA or gDNA derived from T cells, B-cell-depleted T cells, or PBMCs.

This clone was observed many times. This CDR3 contains 15 residues. Trimming cost V 2 bases and J 2 bases; bases outside gene matches: 3. Germline CDR1 and CDR2: MNHEY and SMNVEV (reference sequence). In the authors' workflow: The authors estimated nucleated cell counts from reference gene primer amplification. Profiling relied on immunoSEQ multiplex PCR, and the TCRdb table lists in-frame clones only, not all of them. The V and J calls and clone size are taken from that table; D and trimming were inferred from the DNA. Of approximately 310,000 clones listed, around 87% are singletons. Material for sequencing was peripheral blood. This clonotype originated in a woman between 50 and 59 years old who had recovered from COVID-19. The chain combines TRBV27 with TRBJ1-5, with 7 bases lining up with TRBD1. The CDR3 is CASSLRQGGNQPQHF. Here the CDR3 DNA reads TGTGCCAGCAGTTTAAGGCAGGGGGGCAATCAGCCCCAGCATTTT.